This entry describes one TCR beta chain. The sample is drawn from a study of T cell responses to AZD1222 COVID-19 vaccine. The germline gives CDR1 LGHDT, CDR2 YNNKEL (reference sequence). The CDR3 contains 16 residues. J gave up 5 bases and V 0 bases, and 6 bases lay outside the gene matches. Assay: immunoSEQ multiplex PCR; the TCRdb copy retains only in-frame clones and omits some. The sample yields some 100,000 clones, roughly 87% seen once. This receptor was obtained from an adult in good health. The chain uses TRBV3-1 (or the pseudogene TRBV3-2) and TRBJ1-5; TRBD1 matches 8 bases. This sample comprised peripheral blood, obtained on day 0 of AZD1222 vaccination. The CDR3 loop is CASSQEFPQGDQPQHF. The CDR3, as DNA: TGTGCCAGCAGCCAAGAATTCCCACAGGGGGATCAGCCCCAGCATTTT.